The 10 T cell receptor beta chains given below trace back to one sample, sequenced in a study of early T cells in non-severe SARS-CoV-2 infection. MiXCR, run by TCRdb on the 5' RACE reads, gives a single entry per CDR3 protein. The table records 40,000 to 55,000 distinct CDR3 sequences, 23% of them present only once. Material: whole blood, obtained at baseline. All receptors derive from an adult who was a healthcare worker with PCR-confirmed SARS-CoV-2 infection or an uninfected control (not recorded which).

The chain has TRBV7-2 and TRBJ1-1; D is unclear. This CDR3 is built from 15 residues. Germline lookup yields CDR1 SGHTA and CDR2 FQGNSA. The V end lost 0 bases, the J end lost 0 bases, and 8 bases lay between the germline ends. CDR3: CASSLAAGLNTEAFF. Written as DNA, the CDR3 is TGTGCCAGCAGCTTAGCTGCAGGTTTGAACACTGAAGCTTTCTTT.

The J gene is TRBJ2-7, the V gene TRBV5-1; D is perhaps TRBD1 (5 bases). CDR1 and CDR2 (germline): SGHRS, YFSETQ. The CDR3 contains 16 residues. V lost 2 bases to trimming and J lost 3 bases, with 18 bases between them. CDR3 residues: CASSFGADFTDYEQYF. CDR3 DNA: TGCGCCAGCAGCTTTGGGGCAGACTTCACAGACTACGAGCAGTACTTC.

Details on this clonotype: The junction does not match germline at one end; this may be a read error. The chain uses TRBV9 and TRBJ2-1, with TRBD2 matching 10 bases. CDR3 size: 13 residues. In germline, CDR1 is SGDLS, CDR2 YYNGEE. The CDR3 DNA is TGTGCCAGCAGCGTAGAAGCGGGGGGGCTCATCCTCTTC. Protein sequence: CASSVEAGGLILF.

The rearrangement links TRBV7-9 to TRBJ1-1; tentative D call: TRBD1 (6 bases). Germline values: CDR1 SEHNR, CDR2 FQNEAQ (reference sequence). There are 16 residues in the CDR3. V was cut by 5 bases and J by 4 bases, with 20 bases left in between. CDR3 DNA: TGTGCCAGCAGCCCCCCAGCCAGGGGTTTTGGCACTGAAGCTTTCTTT. This codes for CASSPPARGFGTEAFF.

V usage is TRBV29-1 and J usage is TRBJ1-1, with D possibly TRBD1 on 6 matching bases. The CDR3 is made up of 13 amino acids. Trimming took 7 bases from V and 3 from J, leaving 15 bases between them. Germline V gene sequence: CDR1 SQVTM, CDR2 ANQGSEA. The CDR3 here is CSARGQGYTEAFF. In DNA, the CDR3 is TGCAGCGCCCGGGGGCAGGGCTACACTGAAGCTTTCTTT.

This clonotype was counted at least ten times. The chain combines TRBV20-1 with TRBJ2-3, with 9 bases identical to TRBD2. The germline gives CDR1 DFQATT, CDR2 SNEGSKA (reference sequence). This CDR3 region has 16 residues. Trimming cost V 2 bases and J 5 bases; bases outside gene matches: 11. The DNA for the CDR3 is TGCAGTGCTAGACCCTACAGCGGGGGGTATAGAGATACGCAGTATTTT. Translating it yields CSARPYSGGYRDTQYF.

The chain has TRBV11-2 and TRBJ2-2; possibly TRBD2 for D (6 bases). The CDR3 length is 16 residues. With 5 bases removed from V and 5 bases from J, the gap between germline ends came to 18 bases. Germline-derived CDR1 and CDR2 are SGHAT and FQNNGV. CDR3 region: CASSHYAGMKTGELFF. CDR3 nucleotide sequence: TGTGCCAGCAGCCATTATGCGGGAATGAAGACCGGGGAGCTGTTTTTT.

This clonotype was found a few times. One end of the junction does not line up with germline, which may come from a read error. The V and J genes are TRBV4-3 and TRBJ1-1; tentative D call: TRBD1 (6 bases). The CDR3 has 15 residues. Germline V gives CDR1 LGHNA, CDR2 YSLEER. The CDR3 nucleotides read TGCGCCAGCAGCCACTCGACAGGTTATGGTGGGGAAGCTTTTTTT. Translated: CASSHSTGYGGEAFF.

The V call is TRBV6-5, the J call TRBJ1-2; D remains unclear. The CDR3 runs 13 residues. Germline CDR1 MNHEY, CDR2 SVGAGI. Trimming cost V 7 bases and J 1 base, with 10 bases left between them. CDR3 in DNA: TGTGCCAGCAAGGGAGTTGGTAACTATGGCTACACCTTC. Translated: CASKGVGNYGYTF.

J is TRBJ1-2 and V is TRBV12-3 or TRBV12-4; perhaps TRBD1 as D (5 bases). The V end was cut by 5 bases, the J end by 4 bases, with 8 bases between. This CDR3 is 12 amino acids long. The CDR3 DNA reads as TGTGCCAGCAGTGTTGGGGCCTATGGCTACACCTTC. Protein sequence: CASSVGAYGYTF.